Included here is one T cell receptor beta chain sequence, with context. This clone was observed once. The target of this receptor is not known. Within one base of it there is no much larger clone, and no base qualities were kept. TCRbeta CDR3 regions were amplified from genomic DNA by means of the immunoSEQ Assay, a bias-controlled multiplex PCR. Turning to the authors' computational methods: Nucleated cell counts per sample were estimated from amplification of reference gene primers within the assay. Sequence reads were collapsed and filtered to measure the absolute abundance of every unique TCRbeta CDR3 rearrangement. For each sample, productive Simpson clonality was calculated as the square root of Simpson's diversity index across productive rearrangements. TCRdb limited this immuneACCESS table to in-frame rearrangements with V and J called. A share of clones is missing; checked studies link under half to unresolved V genes, and the rest is unexplained. Clonal size and the V and J genes are those of that table, whereas D and trimming came from the DNA. This sample gives about 190,000 clones in total; around 76% of them show up just once. Less than 9.5% of the sample is taken by the ten largest.

The data stem from a study of blood T cell repertoires in COVID-19 (dated by TCRdb to 2018 to 2020). Background for the entire study: Collaborator samples came from the United States, Italy and Spain and covered acute and convalescent phases of COVID-19. Where available, HLA class I and class II types were taken from metadata supplied by the sample provider and were not determined by assay-based typing. Nearly every sample came with metadata listing a de-identified subject ID, COVID-19 status, age in years and sex. The material from the prospective study consisted of cDNA or gDNA derived from T cells, B-cell-depleted T cells, or PBMCs. Deeply sampled blood TCRbeta repertoires from subjects exposed to, actively infected with, or recovered from COVID-19 were included in the dataset. The samples were drawn from two sources: the first 160 participants of the ongoing ImmuneRACE study, and 1,254 subjects contributed by 6 global collaborators. The repertoires were made available in a free public database intended to serve as a resource for research on the immune response to SARS-CoV-2.

The CDR3 measures 14 amino acids from cysteine to phenylalanine. Only the CDR3 portion is preserved as DNA: 42 bases, with reading frame beginning at the first base. V loses 1 base of germline sequence and J loses 4 bases, and the interval between the two ends is 7 bases. CDR1 and CDR2, per the germline V gene (reference sequence), are LGHDT and YNNKEL. One collaborating source in Seattle enrolled patients during active infection and followed them longitudinally through the course of disease. The collaborating institutions used their own protocols to collect whole blood in K2EDTA tubes. For TCRbeta analysis, collaborators shipped samples as frozen whole blood, isolated PBMCs, or DNA extracted from either of those sample types. Overall study outcomes, separate from this receptor: The quantity of clinical and demographic metadata differed by source and by participant and was supplied without curation.

The sequence came from an older woman with COVID-19, enrolled during active disease. The chain uses TRBV3-1 (or the pseudogene TRBV3-2) and TRBJ2-2; the D segment could be TRBD1, given 6 matching bases. The sequenced material came from peripheral blood. The DNA is TGTGCCAGCAGCCAAGGACAGGTCACCGGGGAGCTGTTTTTT. The translation is CASSQGQVTGELFF.